Listed below are T cell receptor beta chains from one sample, sequenced in a study of shared clonotypes between healthy human individuals. Clones were sequenced by immunoSEQ multiplex PCR, and TCRdb holds only the in-frame ones, with some missing. The table shows 700,000 to 950,000 clones, with roughly 96% occurring only once. Source material: naive CD8+ T cells sorted from blood. These receptor sequences come from a young man in good health. Each CDR3 is given with its conserved first and last residue. D genes are given only for firm matches. The listing skips clone size in some rows; elsewhere it reads once, few, many or a size class.

V	D	J	size	length	CDR3	DNA
TRBV5-1	TRBD2	TRBJ2-3	once	15	CASSLASGVADTQYF	TGCGCCAGCAGCTTGGCTAGCGGGGTGGCAGATACGCAGTATTTT
TRBV28	-	TRBJ2-7	-	13	CASSLDPSYEQYF	TGTGCCAGCAGTCTCGACCCGTCCTACGAGCAGTACTTC
TRBV9	TRBD1	TRBJ2-7	-	15	CASSPQQGAGYEQYF	TGTGCCAGCAGCCCCCAACAGGGGGCTGGCTACGAGCAGTACTTC
TRBV6-1	TRBD1	TRBJ1-2	-	15	CASSEARTGSYGYTF	TGTGCCAGCAGTGAAGCAAGGACAGGAAGCTATGGCTACACCTTC
TRBV15	-	TRBJ2-7	-	13	CATSRGGVYEQYF	TGTGCCACCAGCAGAGGTGGCGTCTACGAGCAGTACTTC
TRBV27	-	TRBJ2-7	once	15	CASSPRPGSAYEQYF	TGTGCCAGCAGTCCCCGCCCCGGCTCTGCTTACGAGCAGTACTTC
TRBV27	-	TRBJ2-7	once	14	CASSLGPSAHEQYF	TGTGCCAGCAGTTTAGGGCCTAGCGCCCACGAGCAGTACTTC
TRBV14	-	TRBJ2-1	-	18	CASSQGRFAAWEAREQFF	TGTGCCAGCAGCCAAGGCCGATTCGCAGCATGGGAGGCAAGGGAGCAGTTCTTC
TRBV6-5	-	TRBJ2-2	-	15	CASSHGDLSTGELFF	TGTGCCAGCAGCCACGGGGACCTTTCCACCGGGGAGCTGTTTTTT
TRBV1	-	TRBJ2-2	few	16	CTSSQTSGRNTGELFF	TGCACCAGCAGCCAGACTAGCGGGAGAAACACCGGGGAGCTGTTTTTT
TRBV6-1	-	TRBJ2-7	-	15	CASSFWTASSYEQYF	TGTGCCAGCAGTTTTTGGACAGCGAGCTCCTACGAGCAGTACTTC
TRBV2	-	TRBJ1-2	-	13	CASPPGRDIGYTF	TGTGCCAGCCCCCCGGGTCGCGATATTGGCTACACCTTC
TRBV5-4	-	TRBJ2-7	-	14	CASSQGTGTYEQYF	TGTGCCAGCAGCCAGGGGACGGGAACCTACGAGCAGTACTTC
TRBV4-1	-	TRBJ2-7	-	15	CASSQAGSGGYEQYF	TGCGCCAGCAGCCAAGCTGGTAGCGGAGGCTACGAGCAGTACTTC
TRBV5-5	-	TRBJ1-5	once	16	CASSLQPGDSNQPQHF	TGTGCCAGCAGCTTGCAGCCCGGGGATAGCAATCAGCCCCAGCATTTT
TRBV14	-	TRBJ2-3	-	16	CASSPMGQGIYDTQYF	TGTGCCAGCAGCCCCATGGGGCAAGGGATTTACGATACGCAGTATTTT
TRBV7-8	-	TRBJ1-1	-	15	CASSLGTGGDTEAFF	TGTGCCAGCAGCTTAGGAACCGGGGGGGACACTGAAGCTTTCTTT
TRBV5-4	-	TRBJ2-2	once	15	CASSLKLENTGELFF	TGTGCCAGCAGCTTGAAACTAGAGAACACCGGGGAGCTGTTTTTT
TRBV27	-	TRBJ2-1	-	12	CASSFGRNEQFF	TGTGCCAGCAGTTTTGGACGGAATGAGCAGTTCTTC
TRBV6-6	-	TRBJ2-7	-	16	CASTQGGQGSTYEQYF	TGTGCCAGCACCCAAGGTGGGCAGGGCTCCACCTACGAGCAGTACTTC
TRBV7-6	TRBD1	TRBJ2-7	-	14	CASSLETGSYEQYF	TGTGCCAGCAGCTTAGAGACAGGGTCCTACGAGCAGTACTTC
TRBV27	-	TRBJ2-1	once	14	CASSLRTTGGEQFF	TGTGCCAGCAGTTTGCGAACTACCGGGGGTGAGCAGTTCTTC
TRBV7-9	-	TRBJ2-7	-	12	CASSTSPYEQYF	TGTGCCAGCAGCACCAGTCCCTACGAGCAGTACTTC
TRBV2	TRBD1	TRBJ1-2	-	13	CASEQGATDGYTF	TGTGCCAGCGAACAGGGGGCGACGGATGGCTACACCTTC
TRBV7-6	TRBD2	TRBJ2-2	-	15	CASRRLAPNTGELFF	TGTGCCAGCAGGCGACTAGCGCCGAACACCGGGGAGCTGTTTTTT
TRBV15	-	TRBJ2-1	-	16	CATSRGVRRGSNEQFF	TGTGCCACCAGCAGAGGCGTCCGGAGGGGTTCCAATGAGCAGTTCTTC
TRBV29-1	-	TRBJ2-2	-	16	CSVEMARQKDTGELFF	TGCAGCGTTGAAATGGCTCGGCAGAAAGACACCGGGGAGCTGTTTTTT
TRBV7-6	TRBD1	TRBJ2-1	-	13	CASSLAPTGPPFF	TGTGCCAGCAGCTTAGCGCCGACAGGGCCTCCCTTCTTC
TRBV9	TRBD1	TRBJ1-1	-	13	CASSSRTGTEAFF	TGTGCCAGCAGCTCCCGGACAGGGACTGAAGCTTTCTTT
TRBV7-6	-	TRBJ2-2	-	16	CASSLGERANTGELFF	TGTGCCAGCAGCTTAGGCGAACGCGCGAACACCGGGGAGCTGTTTTTT
TRBV27	TRBD2	TRBJ2-7	-	16	CASSLQRTSGHYEQYF	TGTGCCAGCAGTTTACAACGGACTAGCGGGCACTACGAGCAGTACTTC
TRBV6-1	-	TRBJ2-7	-	12	CASSEEGYEQYF	TGTGCCAGCAGTGAAGAGGGATACGAGCAGTACTTC
TRBV6-6	-	TRBJ1-1	-	14	CASTTGLGVTEAFF	TGTGCCAGCACTACAGGGCTGGGCGTGACTGAAGCTTTCTTT
TRBV15	-	TRBJ1-4	-	15	CATSSRRATNEKLFF	TGTGCCACCAGCTCTCGACGAGCAACTAATGAAAAACTGTTTTTT
TRBV2	-	TRBJ1-1	-	12	CASGGPNTEAFF	TGTGCCAGCGGCGGGCCCAACACTGAAGCTTTCTTT
TRBV14	-	TRBJ2-7	-	13	CASRDSFSYEQYF	TGTGCCAGCAGAGACAGTTTCTCCTACGAGCAGTACTTC
TRBV6-5	-	TRBJ1-1	few	11	CASSGAGWAFF	TGTGCCAGCAGTGGCGCGGGGTGGGCTTTCTTT
TRBV28	-	TRBJ1-4	-	16	CASSPITLGSNEKLFF	TGTGCCAGCAGTCCTATTACCCTGGGTAGTAATGAAAAACTGTTTTTT
TRBV9	TRBD2	TRBJ2-1	-	17	CASSVLHTGGSPNEQFF	TGTGCCAGCAGCGTACTCCATACGGGAGGTTCTCCTAATGAGCAGTTCTTC
TRBV2	-	TRBJ1-1	-	15	CASYTHRVENTEAFF	TGTGCCAGCTATACTCACAGGGTGGAGAACACTGAAGCTTTCTTT
TRBV7-8	-	TRBJ1-1	-	13	CASRLAMNTEAFF	TGTGCCAGTCGGCTGGCGATGAACACTGAAGCTTTCTTT
TRBV2	-	TRBJ2-3	-	12	CASTPSTDTQYF	TGTGCCAGCACGCCGTCCACAGATACGCAGTATTTT
TRBV13	-	TRBJ2-1	-	15	CASSFPGARYNEQFF	TGTGCCAGCAGCTTCCCCGGGGCCCGCTACAATGAGCAGTTCTTC
TRBV11-2	TRBD1	TRBJ2-7	-	14	CASSSFDRGYEQYF	TGTGCCAGCAGCTCGTTCGACAGGGGCTACGAGCAGTACTTC
TRBV28	TRBD1	TRBJ2-7	-	14	CASSFSTGGNEQYF	TGTGCCAGCAGTTTCTCAACAGGGGGCAACGAGCAGTACTTC
TRBV7-9	TRBD1	TRBJ1-1	-	14	CASSAGGGYTEAFF	TGTGCCAGCAGCGCAGGGGGCGGGTACACTGAAGCTTTCTTT
TRBV7-9	TRBD2	TRBJ2-5	-	14	CASSPAGGKETQYF	TGTGCCAGCAGCCCAGCGGGAGGGAAAGAGACCCAGTACTTC
TRBV7-9	TRBD1	TRBJ2-7	-	16	CASSPGGQGASYEQYF	TGTGCCAGCAGCCCAGGGGGCCAGGGGGCTTCCTACGAGCAGTACTTC
TRBV27	-	TRBJ1-5	-	14	CASSFRGIGQPQHF	TGTGCCAGCAGTTTTCGGGGGATAGGTCAGCCCCAGCATTTT
TRBV5-1	-	TRBJ2-7	-	16	CASSLEPPGVGYEQYF	TGCGCCAGCAGCTTGGAACCCCCGGGAGTAGGCTACGAGCAGTACTTC
TRBV19	-	TRBJ2-3	-	14	CASPDRSSTDTQYF	TGTGCCAGTCCTGACAGGTCTAGCACAGATACGCAGTATTTT
TRBV6-5	TRBD2	TRBJ2-2	-	15	CASSYYAGGTGELFF	TGTGCCAGCAGTTACTACGCGGGAGGGACCGGGGAGCTGTTTTTT
TRBV5-5	-	TRBJ2-7	-	13	CASSLGSSYEQYF	TGTGCCAGCAGCTTGGGTTCTTCCTACGAGCAGTACTTC
TRBV7-3	TRBD1	TRBJ2-1	-	15	CASSLGGQSINEQFF	TGTGCCAGCAGCTTAGGGGGACAGTCTATCAATGAGCAGTTCTTC
TRBV5-1	-	TRBJ2-1	-	15	CASSYRGAIYNEQFF	TGCGCCAGCAGTTATAGGGGAGCGATCTACAATGAGCAGTTCTTC
TRBV27	TRBD1	TRBJ2-1	-	12	CATMDRVDEQFF	TGTGCCACCATGGACAGGGTAGATGAGCAGTTCTTC
TRBV18	-	TRBJ1-5	-	15	CASSLRSGYQQPQHF	TGTGCCAGCTCGCTAAGATCAGGGTACCAGCAGCCCCAGCATTTT